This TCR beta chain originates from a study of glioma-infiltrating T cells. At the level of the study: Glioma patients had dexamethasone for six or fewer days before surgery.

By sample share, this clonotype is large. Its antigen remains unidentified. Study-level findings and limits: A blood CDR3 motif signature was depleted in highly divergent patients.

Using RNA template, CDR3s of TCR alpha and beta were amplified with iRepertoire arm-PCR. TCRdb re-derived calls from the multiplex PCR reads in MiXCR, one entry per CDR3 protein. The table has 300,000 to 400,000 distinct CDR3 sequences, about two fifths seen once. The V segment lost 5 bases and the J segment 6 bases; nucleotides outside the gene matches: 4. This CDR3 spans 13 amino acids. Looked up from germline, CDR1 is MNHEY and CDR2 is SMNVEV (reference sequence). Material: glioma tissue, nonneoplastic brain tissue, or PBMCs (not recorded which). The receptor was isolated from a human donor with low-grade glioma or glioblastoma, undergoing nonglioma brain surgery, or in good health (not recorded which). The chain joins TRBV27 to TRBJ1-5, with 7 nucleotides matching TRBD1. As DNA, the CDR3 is TGTGCCAGCAGTCTTACAGGGGTTCAGCCCCAGCATTTT. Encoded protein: CASSLTGVQPQHF.